This entry concerns a single TCR beta chain. The antigen remains undetermined. The entry originates in a study of long-term antiretroviral therapy in people with HIV. Study-wide results and caveats: Post-ART, diversity grew, though it stayed under transplant donor control levels.

The assay, immunoSEQ v3.0, was run at survey level. TCRdb keeps only in-frame clones here, not all; method: immunoSEQ multiplex PCR. The sample includes about 20,000 clones, 75% to 85% of them seen just once. The germline CDR1 and CDR2 sequences are MNHEY and SVGAGI. The CDR3 has 15 residues. Between the trimmed V and J ends, which lost 2 bases and 0 bases, there was a span of 10 bases. The material was unsorted PBMCs, obtained 0.2 years after starting antiretroviral therapy. This chain connects TRBV6-5 to TRBJ1-1, with D possibly being TRBD1 (6 bases). The sequence derives from a woman aged 40-49 years with HIV. CDR3 bases: TGTGCCAGCAGTTACAGGGGGAGGATGAACACTGAAGCTTTCTTT. Translation: CASSYRGRMNTEAFF.